A single sample gave rise to the 3 T cell receptor beta chains below, sequenced in a study of somatic mutations in cytotoxic T cells in rheumatoid arthritis. Measured with immunoSEQ multiplex PCR; TCRdb has only the in-frame clones, and not every one. The profile shows 13,000 to 15,000 clones, roughly 79% of them singletons. Sequencing input: CD8+ T cells sorted from blood. These receptors originate from an adult with rheumatoid arthritis.

The chain is built from TRBV15 and TRBJ1-1; D is possibly TRBD1 (6 bases). This CDR3 comprises 15 residues. Germline lookup yields CDR1 LNHNV and CDR2 YYDKDF (reference sequence). V gave up 3 bases and J gave up 1 base, with 12 bases separating them. The CDR3 region has the DNA TGTGCCACCAGCAGGTACTCCAGGGGGAACACTGAAGCTTTCTTT. Amino acids: CATSRYSRGNTEAFF.

This clone appeared once. J is TRBJ2-1 and V is TRBV5-6, with 7 bases matching TRBD2. Germline V CDR1 and CDR2: SGHDT, YYEEEE. This CDR3 comprises 14 residues. The V gene end was trimmed by 1 base and the J gene end by 4 bases; junction bases not matched to a gene: 2. Here the CDR3 DNA reads TGTGCCAGCAGCTTGCTAGCGGTATACAATGAGCAGTTCTTC. Protein product: CASSLLAVYNEQFF.

Details on this clone: The limits of the CDR3 on the DNA are not certain, so only TCRdb's listed CDR3 is given. The genes are TRBV21-1 and TRBJ2-7; the D call in the table, TRBD1, was not verified against the DNA. TRBV21-1 is marked as a pseudogene. The CDR3 is made up of 16 amino acids, end residues included. CDR3 sequence: CASSKFGQGARHEQYF.